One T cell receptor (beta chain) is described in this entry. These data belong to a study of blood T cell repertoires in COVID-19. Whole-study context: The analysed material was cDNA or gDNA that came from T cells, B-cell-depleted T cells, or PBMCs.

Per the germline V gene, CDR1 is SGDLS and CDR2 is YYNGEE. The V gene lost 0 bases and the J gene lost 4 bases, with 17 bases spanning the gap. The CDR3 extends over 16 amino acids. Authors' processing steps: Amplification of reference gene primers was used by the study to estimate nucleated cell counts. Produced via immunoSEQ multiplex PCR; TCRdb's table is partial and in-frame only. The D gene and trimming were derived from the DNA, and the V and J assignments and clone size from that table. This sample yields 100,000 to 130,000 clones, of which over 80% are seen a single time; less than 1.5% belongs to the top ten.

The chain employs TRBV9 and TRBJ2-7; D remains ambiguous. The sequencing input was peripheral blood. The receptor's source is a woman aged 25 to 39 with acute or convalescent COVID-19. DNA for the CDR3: TGTGCCAGCAGCGTAGCTGCCCCCAGTCCCCCATACGAGCAGTACTTC. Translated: CASSVAAPSPPYEQYF.